This T cell receptor (beta chain) was observed in a study of PD-L1 blockade in urothelial cancer. Study findings and constraints: Having blood TCR clonality under the median before treatment predicted better survival.

Data came from immunoSEQ multiplex PCR; TCRdb stores just in-frame clones and leaves some out. The table records tens of thousands of clones, around 74% of them present only once. Time point meaning: pretreatment peripheral blood. CDR1 is SGHDN and CDR2 is FVKESK in the germline V gene. This CDR3 is built from 15 residues. Trimming removed 4 bases from V and 3 bases from J; junction bases left unmatched: 4. As concerns this clone: The antigen is unknown.

V usage is TRBV14 and J usage is TRBJ2-3, with 10 positions matching TRBD1. The clonotype originates from a man aged 65-85 years with urothelial cancer. The source was PBMCs, collected around atezolizumab (anti-PD-L1) treatment. CDR3 region: CASSPGQGITDTQYF. DNA for the CDR3: TGTGCCAGCAGCCCGGGACAGGGGATTACAGATACGCAGTATTTT.